The 19 T cell receptor beta chains below all came from one sample that was sequenced in a study of molecular identifiers for immune sequencing clone quantification. TCRdb analysed the PCR reads with MiXCR anew, one entry per CDR3 protein. The profile shows some 320,000 distinct CDR3 sequences, 20% to 25% of them singletons. The specimen sequenced was naive CD8+ T cells from blood, with Jurkat cell RNA spiked in. Subset given: FACS-sorted CD8+CD4-CCR7+CD45RA+ naive T cells. The source of these receptors is a human donor in good health. Some libraries in this study had Jurkat cell RNA spiked in.

This clonotype has a single count. This clone may be a read error of a much larger clone one base away. V is TRBV4-3 and J is TRBJ1-2; D ambiguous. Germline-derived CDR1 and CDR2 are LGHNA and YSLEER. V shed 3 bases and J shed 3 bases, with 11 bases lying between them. This CDR3 has 14 residues. The CDR3 nucleotides read TGCGCCAGCAGCCAGCATTATTCGGACTATGGCTACACCTTC. Protein product: CASSQHYSDYGYTF.

Details on this clonotype: This clone may be a read error of a much larger clone one base away. The CDR3 does not end in the conserved phenylalanine or tryptophan, so this is likely a read error. The chain combines TRBV7-9 with TRBJ2-5, with D possibly matching TRBD1 (5 bases). CDR1 is SEHNR, CDR2 FQNEAQ, per germline (reference sequence). There are 13 residues in the CDR3. Trimming pared 5 bases from V and 0 bases from J, leaving 7 bases between. CDR3: CASSRQYQETQYL. As DNA, the CDR3 is TGTGCCAGCAGCCGACAGTACCAAGAGACCCAGTACCTC.

This clonotype has at least ten counts. V is TRBV13 and J is TRBJ2-6; 8 nucleotides align to TRBD1. Germline V gene lookup returns CDR1 PRHDT and CDR2 FYEKMQ (reference sequence). This CDR3 has 14 residues. CDR3 residues: CGVKDRAGANVLTF. CDR3 nucleotides: TGTGGCGTTAAGGACAGGGCGGGGGCCAACGTCCTGACTTTC.

This clonotype was picked up many times. This CDR3 reads CASSPRSGQETQYF. CDR3 sequence (DNA): TGTGCCAGCAGCCCTAGGTCGGGCCAGGAGACCCAGTACTTC. The rearrangement uses TRBV7-9 and TRBJ2-5; D gene uncertain. Per germline, CDR1 SEHNR and CDR2 FQNEAQ (reference sequence). Trimming stripped 5 bases from V and 5 bases from J, with 15 bases between. The CDR3 has 14 amino acids.

This clonotype was picked up many times. The chain couples TRBV5-1 to TRBJ2-5, with D tentatively TRBD2 (5 bases). The V gene lost 4 bases and the J gene lost 0 bases, with 19 bases spanning the gap. Germline-derived CDR1 and CDR2 are SGHRS and YFSETQ. CDR3 length: 17 residues. The CDR3 is CASSPGPTEAYQETQYF. CDR3 nucleotide sequence: TGCGCCAGCAGCCCCGGTCCCACGGAGGCGTACCAAGAGACCCAGTACTTC.

This clonotype was seen ten or more times. The CDR3 protein is CASSSDRGNEQFF. The CDR3 bases are TGTGCCAGCAGCTCGGACAGGGGGAATGAGCAGTTCTTC. The V and J genes are TRBV13 and TRBJ2-1; TRBD1 matches at 10 bases. V trimming: 4 bases; J trimming: 7 bases; junction bases outside the gene matches: 1. This CDR3 is built from 13 residues. CDR1 and CDR2 (germline): PRHDT, FYEKMQ (reference sequence).

This clonotype occurred many times. V gene TRBV6-2 or TRBV6-3 combines with J gene TRBJ2-3; tentative D call: TRBD2 (5 bases). Germline V gives CDR1 MNHEY, CDR2 SVGEGT. V was clipped by 4 bases and J by 4 bases, with 12 bases between them. This CDR3 region has 14 residues. The CDR3 region is CASSWLGSSDTQYF. The CDR3 DNA reads TGTGCCAGCAGTTGGCTGGGGAGCTCAGATACGCAGTATTTT.

This clonotype was recorded many times. This chain links TRBV7-9 with TRBJ2-4; D gene uncertain. CDR3 length: 15 amino acids. Germline CDR1 is SEHNR and CDR2 is FQNEAQ (reference sequence). Trimming shortened V by 5 bases and J by 1 base, and 12 bases separated the two germline ends. CDR3 protein: CASSSASIAKNIQYF. The CDR3 nucleotides are TGTGCCAGCAGCAGCGCCTCCATCGCCAAAAACATTCAGTACTTC.

This clonotype was observed at least ten times. J is TRBJ2-7 and V is TRBV5-6, with D unclear. In germline, CDR1 is SGHDT, CDR2 YYEEEE. V was trimmed by 1 base and J by 6 bases, leaving 11 bases between them. CDR3 length: 13 residues. The CDR3 bases are TGTGCCAGCAGCTTGTCCGTATTCGGCGAGCAGTACTTC. Translated: CASSLSVFGEQYF. Full variable domain (rest looked up from reference TRBV5-6 and TRBJ2-7): DAGVTQSPTHLIKTRGQQVTLRCSPKSGHDTVSWYQQALGQGPQFIFQYYEEEERQRGNFPDRFSGHQFPNYSSELNVNALLLGDSALYLCASSLSVFGEQYFGPGTRLTVT.

This clonotype occurred many times. The chain uses TRBV5-4 and TRBJ1-5; no reliable D call. The germline V and J ends were trimmed by 0 bases and 1 base, with 8 bases remaining between them. CDR1 is SGHNT and CDR2 is YYREEE in the germline V gene (reference sequence). The CDR3 totals 15 residues. CDR3 nucleotides: TGTGCCAGCAGCTTGGGGGAAGGGAGCAATCAGCCCCAGCATTTT. This gives the protein CASSLGEGSNQPQHF.

On this clonotype: A single base separates this from a much larger clone, so it may be a read error. The chain recombines TRBV6-2 or TRBV6-3 with TRBJ1-4; the D gene is possibly TRBD1 (5 bases). CDR3 length equals 11 residues. Per the germline V gene, CDR1 is MNHEY and CDR2 is SVGEGT. This CDR3 reads CATQGGERLFF. The CDR3 bases are TGTGCCACCCAGGGTGGCGAAAGACTGTTTTTT.

This clonotype was seen many times. The chain carries TRBV5-1 and TRBJ2-3, with TRBD2 as a possible D gene (7 bases). The CDR3 is made up of 16 amino acids. Trimming removed 3 bases from V and 4 bases from J, with 18 bases in between. Germline CDR1 reads SGHRS; CDR2 reads YFSETQ. The CDR3 sequence: CASSSTVGGPPDTQYF. The CDR3 DNA reads as TGCGCCAGCAGCTCAACCGTGGGGGGGCCCCCAGATACGCAGTATTTT.

This clonotype came up many times. The chain is built from TRBV7-2 and TRBJ2-3; 12 bases are shared with TRBD2. V shed 5 bases, J shed 2 bases, and the junction held 8 bases outside the gene matches. The CDR3 contains 17 residues. Germline values: CDR1 SGHTA, CDR2 FQGNSA. The CDR3 nucleotides read TGTGCCAGCAGCGCTAGACTAGCGGGGGATTACACAGATACGCAGTATTTT. Amino acid sequence: CASSARLAGDYTDTQYF.

The chain recombines TRBV19 with TRBJ2-7; 12 nucleotides line up with TRBD1. Germline-derived CDR1 and CDR2 are LNHDA and SQIVND (reference sequence). The CDR3 spans 15 residues. V shed 3 bases, J shed 6 bases, and the junction held 6 bases outside the gene matches. The CDR3 nucleotides are TGTGCCAGTAGTATGAAGGGACAGGGGGCTGGCGAGCAGTACTTC. The encoded protein is CASSMKGQGAGEQYF.

This clonotype was counted at least ten times. The chain recombines TRBV12-3 or TRBV12-4 with TRBJ2-7; a possible D gene is TRBD2 (5 bases). This CDR3 region has 15 residues. Deletions cut 5 bases from V and 4 bases from J, with 18 bases between. This CDR3 reads CASSPPGYERYEQYF. The CDR3 bases are TGTGCCAGCAGTCCGCCGGGGTATGAGCGGTACGAGCAGTACTTC.

This clonotype was recorded many times. The V and J genes are TRBV5-5 and TRBJ2-7; D is perhaps TRBD1 (5 bases). The V end lost 2 bases, the J end lost 3 bases, and 6 bases lay between the germline ends. The germline gives CDR1 SGHKS, CDR2 YYEKEE (reference sequence). The CDR3 is made up of 12 amino acids. CDR3 bases: TGTGCCAGCAGCTTCGACAGCTACGAGCAGTACTTC. Translation: CASSFDSYEQYF.

With respect to this clonotype: A much larger clone differs by one base, so this may be a read error. This chain links TRBV12-3 or TRBV12-4 with TRBJ1-5, with TRBD1 matching over 7 bases. This CDR3 spans 17 amino acids. Unmatched junction bases numbered 9, after V lost 2 bases and J lost 2 bases. The CDR3 loop reads CASSLKGACWGNQPQHF. The CDR3 DNA follows: TGTGCCAGCAGTTTAAAGGGGGCCTGCTGGGGCAATCAGCCCCAGCATTTT.

As to this clonotype: One end of the junction fails to match germline, which may point to a read error. The chain carries TRBV4-3 and TRBJ2-1; TRBD2 is a possible D gene (5 bases). Germline V gives CDR1 LGHNA, CDR2 YSLEER. The CDR3 is 16 amino acids. CDR3: CACSQDWRVGYNEQFF. CDR3 DNA: TGCGCCTGCAGCCAAGATTGGCGGGTGGGGTACAATGAGCAGTTCTTC.

This clonotype was counted ten times or more. The chain recombines TRBV4-1 with TRBJ1-1; D uncertain. The germline gives CDR1 MGHRA, CDR2 YSYEKL. V was clipped by 1 base and J by 0 bases, with 18 bases between them. The CDR3 has 18 amino acids. CDR3: CASSQAGPGRFMNTEAFF. The CDR3 DNA reads as TGCGCCAGCAGCCAAGCCGGGCCGGGGAGATTCATGAACACTGAAGCTTTCTTT.